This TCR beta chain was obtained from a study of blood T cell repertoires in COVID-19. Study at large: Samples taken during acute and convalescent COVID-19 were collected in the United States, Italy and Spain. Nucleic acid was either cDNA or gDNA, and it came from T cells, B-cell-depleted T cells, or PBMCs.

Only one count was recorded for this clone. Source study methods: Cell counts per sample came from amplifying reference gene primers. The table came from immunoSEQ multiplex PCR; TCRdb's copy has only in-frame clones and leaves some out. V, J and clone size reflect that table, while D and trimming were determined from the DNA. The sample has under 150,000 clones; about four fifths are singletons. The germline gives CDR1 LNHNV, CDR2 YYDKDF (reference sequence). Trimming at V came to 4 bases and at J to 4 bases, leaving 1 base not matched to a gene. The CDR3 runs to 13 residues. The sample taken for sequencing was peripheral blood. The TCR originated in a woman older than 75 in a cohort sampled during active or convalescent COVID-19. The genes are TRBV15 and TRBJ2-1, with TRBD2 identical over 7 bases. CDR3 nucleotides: TGTGCCACCAGCACGGGACTATACAATGAGCAGTTCTTC. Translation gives CATSTGLYNEQFF.